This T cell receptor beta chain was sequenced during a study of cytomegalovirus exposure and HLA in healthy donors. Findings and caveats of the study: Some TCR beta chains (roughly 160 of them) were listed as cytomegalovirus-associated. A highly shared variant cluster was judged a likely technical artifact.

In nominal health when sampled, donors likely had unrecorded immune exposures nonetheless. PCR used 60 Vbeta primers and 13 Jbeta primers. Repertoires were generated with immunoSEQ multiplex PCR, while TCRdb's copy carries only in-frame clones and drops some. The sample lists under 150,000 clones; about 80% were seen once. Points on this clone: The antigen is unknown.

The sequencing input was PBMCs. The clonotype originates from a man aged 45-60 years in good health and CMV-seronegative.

CDR3 in amino acids: CAISASAGSYEQYF. Written as DNA, the CDR3 is TGTGCCATCAGTGCCTCTGCAGGGTCCTACGAGCAGTACTTC. The chain employs TRBV10-3 and TRBJ2-7, with D maybe TRBD1 (5 bases). Between the trimmed V and J ends, which lost 4 bases and 1 base, there was a span of 11 bases. The length of the CDR3 is 14 residues. CDR1 and CDR2 from the germline V gene are ENHRY and SYGVKD.